One and the same sample provided the 10 T cell receptor beta chains below, sequenced in a study of vaccination and CD4 T cells after COVID-19 (dated by TCRdb to 2022 to 2024). Their recognized antigens are unknown. Libraries were constructed by PCR. The sequencer was an Illumina iSeq 100. At the Johns Hopkins FTIC core, DNA from the cultured CD4+ T cells underwent TCR sequencing with the Oncomine TCR Beta short-read assay. TCRdb took the public reads, trimmed them with fastp at Q25, ran MiXCR for clone calling and kept in-frame beta chains. One record per CDR3 amino acid sequence lists the most common genes and DNA. The sample table records some 12,000 distinct CDR3 sequences; approximately 60% of these occur just once. 7% to 7.5% of the sample is held by the ten biggest clonotypes. In the paper's terms, the treatment or condition label means: roughly 10-day PBMC culture with coronavirus spike peptide pools or control peptides (ViraFEST assay).

The sequencing used CD4+ T cells from blood, cultured in vitro, collected before SARS-CoV-2 vaccination. The receptors were sampled from a human donor who had recovered from COVID-19.

This clonotype was detected a few times. This chain joins TRBV6-1 and TRBJ1-2, with TRBD1 matching over 8 bases. This CDR3 is built from 14 residues. With 5 bases clipped from V and 4 bases from J, the junction kept 6 bases outside the gene matches. In germline, CDR1 is MNHNS, CDR2 SASEGT. The CDR3 loop is CASSKGQGAYGYTF. CDR3 nucleotide sequence: TGTGCCAGCAGTAAAGGACAGGGCGCCTATGGCTACACCTTC.

The gene calls are TRBV20-1 and TRBJ2-3; D remains ambiguous. The germline CDR1 and CDR2 sequences are DFQATT and SNEGSKA (reference sequence). This CDR3 contains 12 residues. Trimming removed 6 bases from V and 4 bases from J, with 11 bases in between. CDR3 in amino acids: CSAYYSADTQYF. CDR3 nucleotide sequence: TGCAGTGCATATTACTCGGCAGATACGCAGTATTTT.

This clonotype has just a few counts. This chain uses TRBV20-1 with TRBJ1-1, with D maybe TRBD1 (6 bases). The CDR3 totals 14 residues. The germline gives CDR1 DFQATT, CDR2 SNEGSKA (reference sequence). V gave up 3 bases and J gave up 4 bases, with 15 bases separating them. The CDR3: CSASRQAPITEAFF. CDR3 in DNA: TGCAGTGCTAGCCGACAGGCCCCAATCACTGAAGCTTTCTTT.

The rearrangement uses TRBV7-9 and TRBJ2-1; the D gene is possibly TRBD1 (5 bases). The end of the DNA aligns better with TRBJ2-7, so the J call may be wrong. The CDR3 contains 13 residues. In germline, CDR1 is SEHNR, CDR2 FQNEAQ (reference sequence). DNA of the CDR3: TGTGCCAGCAGCCCGGCGACACAGGAAGAGCAGTACTTC. Translating it yields CASSPATQEEQYF.

The V gene is TRBV7-8, the J gene TRBJ2-7; D uncertain. CDR1 and CDR2 (germline): SGHVS, FQNEAQ. V lost 1 base and J 2 bases, leaving 6 bases between the germline ends. The CDR3 is made up of 13 amino acids. CDR3 coding DNA: TGTGCCAGCAGCTTAGAAAGTCCCTACGAGCAGTACTTC. As protein: CASSLESPYEQYF.

This clonotype was counted between two and nine times. The chain employs TRBV7-9 and TRBJ1-2, with TRBD1 matching over 7 bases. The V and J ends lost 6 bases and 6 bases, in that order; junction bases with no gene match: 10. Germline V gene lookup returns CDR1 SEHNR and CDR2 FQNEAQ (reference sequence). The CDR3 length is 14 residues. The CDR3 spells CASSRSQGGNGYTF. DNA for the CDR3: TGTGCCAGCAGTCGAAGTCAGGGGGGGAATGGCTACACCTTC.

The V and J genes are TRBV6-2 or TRBV6-3 and TRBJ2-3, with 8 positions matching TRBD1. This CDR3 is built from 15 residues. Germline V CDR1 and CDR2: MNHEY, SVGEGT. The trim removed 7 bases at V and 3 bases at J, leaving 9 bases unmatched. For the CDR3, the DNA is TGTGCCAGCAAAGGCCCGACAGGGGAGACAGATACGCAGTATTTT. It encodes CASKGPTGETDTQYF.

This chain connects TRBV15 to TRBJ2-7; D possibly corresponds to TRBD2 (5 bases). This CDR3 has 15 amino acids. Per germline, CDR1 LNHNV and CDR2 YYDKDF (reference sequence). The ends were cut back, 5 bases at V and 0 bases at J, with 14 bases in the middle. CDR3 nucleotides: TGTGCCACCAGCTCAGAAAACAGCGGCTCCTACGAGCAGTACTTC. This gives the protein CATSSENSGSYEQYF.

This clonotype was seen only a few times. The chain employs TRBV28 and TRBJ1-2, with D possibly being TRBD1 (5 bases). CDR3 length equals 12 residues. Germline V gene data show CDR1 as MDHEN and CDR2 as SYDVKM. V shed 5 bases and J shed 4 bases, with 8 bases lying between them. For the CDR3, the DNA is TGTGCCAGCAGTGCGGGGCTCTATGGCTACACCTTC. Encoded protein: CASSAGLYGYTF.

This chain connects TRBV19 to TRBJ2-1, with D possibly TRBD1 on 6 matching bases. V lost 3 bases, J lost 2 bases, and 11 bases lay in between. There are 15 residues in the CDR3. Germline lookup yields CDR1 LNHDA and CDR2 SQIVND (reference sequence). This chain's CDR3 is CASSIRGGAYNEQFF. The CDR3 DNA follows: TGTGCCAGTAGTATCAGGGGTGGCGCCTACAATGAGCAGTTCTTC.